The rows below give T cell receptor beta chains drawn from one sample of a study of T-cell memory formation after mild COVID-19. MiXCR, run by TCRdb on the 5' RACE reads, gives a single entry per CDR3 protein. Of about 560,000 distinct CDR3 sequences listed, approximately 21% are singletons. Sequencing input: PBMCs or a T cell subset sorted from them (not recorded which). All receptors come from an adult woman who had mild COVID-19 (a few samples of this study predate the infection). Cell type and time point are not known. Both conserved end residues are part of each CDR3. D genes are given only for firm matches. Some rows mark clone size as missing; the rest say once, few, many or name a class of expanded clone.

V gene	J gene	clone size	D gene	CDR3 DNA	CDR3 protein
TRBV29-1	TRBJ2-1	NA	NA	TGCAGCGCTGGTAAAGGACTCGGTTCCTACAATGAGCAGTTCTTC	CSAGKGLGSYNEQFF
TRBV9	TRBJ2-3	NA	NA	TGTGCCAGCAGCGTATGGGATTCAGATACGCAGTATTTT	CASSVWDSDTQYF
TRBV6-6	TRBJ1-5	few	NA	TGTGCCAGCAGGCTTGAAGTGGGCAATCAGCCCCAGCATTTT	CASRLEVGNQPQHF
TRBV5-1	TRBJ2-1	many	TRBD1	TGCGCCAGCAGCTCACTTCCGGGACAGCATAATGAGCAGTTCTTC	CASSSLPGQHNEQFF
TRBV29-1	TRBJ1-2	NA	NA	TGCAGCGTTGAAGCGGAAGGGGTCGCCTATGGCTACACCTTC	CSVEAEGVAYGYTF
TRBV4-1	TRBJ1-2	NA	TRBD1	TGCGCCAGCAGCACCCCCGGGACAGGGCCCTATGGCTACACCTTC	CASSTPGTGPYGYTF
TRBV14	TRBJ1-2	few	TRBD1	TGTGCCAGCGACCCGGGACAGGGGACCTATGGCTACACCTTC	CASDPGQGTYGYTF
TRBV12-3/TRBV12-4	TRBJ2-1	few	NA	TGTGCCAGCAGGGACAGTTCTAGCTCCTACAATGAGCAGTTCTTC	CASRDSSSSYNEQFF
TRBV7-8	TRBJ2-5	many	NA	TGTGCCAGCAGCTTAGGGGGGGTCGAACAAGAGACCCAGTACTTC	CASSLGGVEQETQYF
TRBV4-2	TRBJ2-1	NA	TRBD2	TGTGCCAGCAGCCAAGGGACTAGCGGGAGCGCCGGTGAGCAGTTCTTC	CASSQGTSGSAGEQFF
TRBV5-1	TRBJ2-4	NA	NA	TGCGCCAGCAGCTTCGGGACCCTCAAAAACATTCAGTACTTC	CASSFGTLKNIQYF
TRBV20-1	TRBJ1-2	few	NA	TGCAGTGCCCGACACCTCAAAGTGGACTATGGCTACACCTTC	CSARHLKVDYGYTF
TRBV19	TRBJ1-5	NA	NA	TGTGCCAGTACTACCGGGGCCGGGGGAAGCAATCAGCCCCAGCATTTT	CASTTGAGGSNQPQHF
TRBV29-1	TRBJ1-1	NA	TRBD1	TGCAGCGTTGCTACTACGACAGGGGGCAGGACTGAAGCTTTCTTT	CSVATTTGGRTEAFF
TRBV11-2	TRBJ1-2	NA	NA	TGTGCCAGCAGCTCCGAGGGGGGGATAGGTGGCTACACCTTC	CASSSEGGIGGYTF
TRBV6-6	TRBJ2-2	few	TRBD2	TGTGCCAGCAGTTACGGTAGCGGGATCGTAACCGGGGAGCTGTTTTTT	CASSYGSGIVTGELFF
TRBV19	TRBJ2-7	few	NA	TGTGCCAGTAGTATCCAACCGGGACATCCCTACGAGCAGTACTTC	CASSIQPGHPYEQYF
TRBV5-1	TRBJ1-1	NA	TRBD1	TGCGCCAGCATGACAGGGGAAGGGAACACTGAAGCTTTCTTT	CASMTGEGNTEAFF
TRBV20-1	TRBJ1-1	many	TRBD1	TGCAGTGCTAGAGCCCGGGACAGGGGATGGAGCACTGAAGCTTTCTTT	CSARARDRGWSTEAFF
TRBV5-1	TRBJ2-7	NA	NA	TGCGCCAGCAGCTCGGAGGCAGCTTCCTACGAGCAGTACTTC	CASSSEAASYEQYF
TRBV5-5	TRBJ2-1	few	TRBD2	TGTGCCAGCAGCTTGGCTCGGGGGGGGACACTCAGCTCCTACAATGAGCAGTTCTTC	CASSLARGGTLSSYNEQFF
TRBV12-3/TRBV12-4	TRBJ1-1	few	NA	TGTGCCAGCAGATCCCTTCGGGGGGGGCTCAGGAGAGCTTTCTTT	CASRSLRGGLRRAFF
TRBV15	TRBJ2-1	NA	NA	TGTGCCACCAGCAGTGCAGCAGTCGGTGAGCAGTTCTTC	CATSSAAVGEQFF
TRBV7-2	TRBJ1-6	many	NA	TGTGCCAGCAGCTTAGTTTGGGGGGTCACGAATTCACCCCTCCACTTT	CASSLVWGVTNSPLHF
TRBV6-2/TRBV6-3	TRBJ2-6	NA	NA	TGTGCCAGCAGTTACGCGGATTCTGGGGCCAACGTCCTGACTTTC	CASSYADSGANVLTF
TRBV27	TRBJ1-2	NA	TRBD1	TGTGCCAGCAGTTTATCGATGACAGGGACCTATGGCTACACCTTC	CASSLSMTGTYGYTF
TRBV20-1	TRBJ2-3	few	NA	TGCAGTGCCACTAGGGATAGCACAGATACGCAGTATTTT	CSATRDSTDTQYF
TRBV12-3/TRBV12-4	TRBJ1-2	few	NA	TGTGCCAGCAGTTTCATTGGCAGGGTCAATGGCTACACCTTC	CASSFIGRVNGYTF
TRBV7-2	TRBJ2-1	few	TRBD1	TGTGCCAGCAGCCGGACAGGGGGTTCCAATGAGCAGTTCTTC	CASSRTGGSNEQFF
TRBV5-1	TRBJ2-7	few	TRBD2	TGCGCCAGCAGCCCGGCGGGGACTAGCGGGAGGATCGTCTACGAGCAGTACTTC	CASSPAGTSGRIVYEQYF
TRBV4-1	TRBJ1-2	few	NA	TGCGCCAGCAGCCAAGTTTCAGGGAAGGGCTATGGCTACACCTTC	CASSQVSGKGYGYTF
TRBV9	TRBJ2-3	few	NA	TGTGCCAGCAGCGTAGCGTCAAGCCGGACAGATACGCAGTATTTT	CASSVASSRTDTQYF
TRBV7-6	TRBJ2-1	NA	NA	TGTGCCAGCAGCCGGACCTTGAGAACTTTAGTGAATGAGCAGTTCTTC	CASSRTLRTLVNEQFF
TRBV15	TRBJ2-7	few	TRBD2	TGTGCCACCAGCAGAGACCTCCTCACTAGCGGGGGGGCCTACGAGCAGTACTTC	CATSRDLLTSGGAYEQYF
TRBV28	TRBJ2-3	NA	TRBD1	TGTGCCAGCAGTTCGCCCGGGACAGCGACACATACGCAGTATTTT	CASSSPGTATHTQYF
TRBV6-1	TRBJ1-2	few	NA	TGTGCCAGCAGCAATTATGCCAACTTCCACTATGGCTACACCTTC	CASSNYANFHYGYTF
TRBV15	TRBJ1-1	NA	TRBD1	TGTGCCACCAGACCGGGACAGATGAACACTGAAGCTTTCTTT	CATRPGQMNTEAFF
TRBV5-6	TRBJ1-1	NA	NA	TGTGCCAGCAGCTTGCGATTGGCAGCGTTTGAAGCTTTCTTT	CASSLRLAAFEAFF
TRBV12-3/TRBV12-4	TRBJ2-1	many	NA	TGTGCCAGCAGGGCTACTGCCAATGAGCAGTTCTTC	CASRATANEQFF
TRBV27	TRBJ1-5	many	NA	TGTGCCAGCAGTTTCGTGGGCAATCAGCCCCAGCATTTT	CASSFVGNQPQHF
TRBV5-1	TRBJ2-1	NA	NA	TGCGCCAGCAGCCCCGGTCGGGGCGCGATCGATGAGCAGTTCTTC	CASSPGRGAIDEQFF
TRBV5-6	TRBJ2-5	NA	NA	TGTGCCAGCACCCGAGGGGGTCCGGAGACCCAGTACTTC	CASTRGGPETQYF